The present T cell receptor beta chain was sequenced within a study of CD8+ T cells in alopecia areata (dated by TCRdb to 2017 to 2018). Background on the whole study: The treated patients, all with moderate-to-severe alopecia areata, were enrolled in an open-label pilot trial of oral tofacitinib given at 5 to 10 mg twice daily. Tofacitinib was administered for 6 to 18 months, and 6 months of follow-up off drug were then conducted to assess delayed response and recurrence. High-throughput TCRbeta sequencing was used to examine T cell clonal expansion in alopecia areata in both the C3H/HeJ mouse model and human patients. On the human side, TCRbeta sequencing was run on scalp tissue and on sorted CD4+ and CD8+ peripheral blood T cells from healthy controls and from alopecia areata patients with either patchy or totalis/universalis disease. Patients on tofacitinib were biopsied at baseline and after 4 and 24 weeks of treatment, and several of the patients also had a later scalp biopsy. Scalp clonality was compared across normal scalp (n=4), patchy alopecia areata scalp (n=8), and alopecia totalis/universalis scalp (n=8). RNA was obtained with the PAXgene miRNA kit for fixed scalp, the miRNeasy kit for PBMCs, and the RNeasy kit for mouse skin. immunoSEQ multiplex PCR using 35 Vbeta forward primers and 13 Jbeta reverse primers was used to amplify TCRbeta CDR3 regions. Study-level results and caveats: Unlike mouse skin, which is dominated by gammadelta T cells, normal human skin has resident alphabeta T cells that are also sequenced, and this complicates analysis of the scalp TCR repertoire. Compared with normal scalp, lesional scalp had higher clonality and more expanded CD8+ clones, particularly in alopecia totalis/universalis, a pattern that suggests antigenic drive. Shared TCR sequences between patients were less evident than in mice, which may be partly attributable to HLA diversity in the patient population.

Here V drops 1 base and J drops 4 bases, and the junction holds 4 bases not matched to any gene. Including cysteine and phenylalanine, the CDR3 has 15 amino acids. The DNA shown is the 45-base CDR3, in frame from base 1. CDR1 SGHVS and CDR2 FNYEAQ are derived from the germline V gene. The sample's time point label, in plain terms: baseline before oral tofacitinib. Lesional scalp punch biopsies and peripheral blood were obtained from alopecia areata patients. PBMCs were isolated by density centrifugation and stained for CD3, CD4 and CD8, and CD4+ and CD8+ T cells were sorted on a FACSAria. The library relied on the immunoSEQ multiplex PCR assay. RNA was extracted from all samples and reverse transcribed into cDNA, which served as template for TCR sequencing. First-strand cDNA was synthesized with SuperScript III using a 2:1 mix of oligo-dT and random hexamers. A synthetic immune receptor repertoire was used to assess amplification bias, and residual bias was removed computationally. The authors processed their data as follows. Raw reads were preprocessed for error removal, and CDR3 was defined according to IMGT conventions as running from the conserved cysteine to phenylalanine. Clonality was computed as 1 minus the Shannon entropy, with the entropy normalized by log2 of the number of productive unique TCRs. Whether each scalp clone was CD4 or CD8 was inferred by checking scalp TCRbeta sequences against the CD4 and CD8 repertoires from sorted blood. TCRdb took over this immuneACCESS table, retaining in-frame rearrangements with V and J assigned. Such tables are incomplete; in checked studies, under half of the missing clones stem from an unresolved V gene, and the remainder is unexplained. Clone size and the V and J calls come from that table; the DNA yielded D and trimming. The sample table contains 150,000 to 200,000 clones; only one count was recorded for 50% to 75% of them. About 15% of the sample belongs to the ten largest clones.

On this clone itself: The clone's antigen remains unknown. No base-level quality is on record; no much larger clone is a single base apart.

The sequence is built from TRBV7-6 and TRBJ2-3, with 8 junctional bases fitting TRBD2. The clonotype was recovered from a human donor with alopecia areata. Sequenced material: CD4+ T cells sorted from blood, taken at week 0. In nucleotide form, the sequence is TGTGCCAGCAGCTTAGGCGGGGGGCGCCCAGATACGCAGTATTTT. Its protein reads: CASSLGGGRPDTQYF.